This T cell receptor beta chain stems from a study of blood T cell repertoires in COVID-19. The V end was cut by 2 bases, the J end by 0 bases, with 14 bases between. Germline V gene data show CDR1 as LGHDT and CDR2 as YNNKEL (reference sequence). There are 18 residues in the CDR3. This table comes from immunoSEQ multiplex PCR, and its TCRdb copy is limited to in-frame clones, with some not included. The table includes 310,000 or so clones, about 90% detected once. This receptor was obtained from a man younger than 35 who had recovered from COVID-19. The specimen sequenced was peripheral blood. The V call is TRBV3-1 (or the pseudogene TRBV3-2), the J call TRBJ2-6, with D perhaps matching TRBD1 (6 bases). CDR3 sequence: CASSQLAGASSGANVLTF. The CDR3 DNA follows: TGTGCCAGCAGCCAACTAGCAGGGGCGAGCTCTGGGGCCAACGTCCTGACTTTC.